This T cell receptor (beta chain) was recovered during a study of radiation and T cells in renal cell carcinoma. The CDR3 has 11 residues. Between the trimmed V and J ends, which lost 2 bases and 10 bases, there was a span of 9 bases. Germline CDR1 and CDR2: GTSNPN and SVGIG (reference sequence). Time point in this sample: blood 4 weeks post-SBRT, at nephrectomy. Treatment indicated: 15 Gy SBRT to primary tumor, nephrectomy 4 weeks later. Study findings and constraints: Top tumor clonotypes rose in blood 2 weeks post-radiation, then contracted.

A remark on this clone: As yet, its antigen is unknown.

TCRdb keeps only in-frame clones here, not all; method: immunoSEQ multiplex PCR. The table shows 50,000 to 65,000 clones, with more than 60% occurring only once. The receptor comes from a man between 60 and 70 years old with renal cell carcinoma. The rearrangement joins TRBV30 to TRBJ2-1; a possible D gene is TRBD2 (5 bases). Sequences were derived from blood, sampled from a patient whose treatment included radiotherapy and nephrectomy. The CDR3 DNA reads TGTGCCTGGAGTACCGAGCGGGAGCAGTTCTTC. Translating it yields CAWSTEREQFF.